A selection of T cell receptor beta chains follows, all from one sample in a study of beta chain features in type 1 diabetes. Produced via immunoSEQ multiplex PCR; TCRdb's table is partial and in-frame only. The sample lists 200,000 to 300,000 clones, approximately 11% occurring once. The sequenced sample was naive CD4+ T cells from blood. These receptors were collected from a young man with type 1 diabetes. Both conserved end residues are part of each CDR3. Fields, in order: CDR3 DNA, CDR3 protein, clone size, J gene, V gene, D gene. A D gene is named only where the DNA matches it firmly. Clone size, where shown, is once, few, many, or a class for clones that have expanded.

TGTGCCAGCAGCTTAGTTCGGGGGAACACTGAAGCTTTCTTT,CASSLVRGNTEAFF,few,TRBJ1-1,TRBV7-6,-
TGCAGCGTCTTGGAGGGCGACTCCTTTAGTGGCTACACCTTC,CSVLEGDSFSGYTF,-,TRBJ1-2,TRBV29-1,-
TGTGCCAGTGGAACCCAAGGGACTAGCGACGAGCAGTACTTC,CASGTQGTSDEQYF,-,TRBJ2-7,TRBV2,TRBD2
TGCAGCATCAGAGCGGGGGGGACGAGCTCCTACAATGAGCAGTTCTTC,CSIRAGGTSSYNEQFF,few,TRBJ2-1,TRBV29-1,TRBD2
TGTGCCAGCAGCCGGACTAGCGGGGACTACAATGAGCAGTTCTTC,CASSRTSGDYNEQFF,-,TRBJ2-1,TRBV7-8,TRBD2
TGTGCCAGTAAGCTAGCCGATTTGGATGAGCAGTACTTC,CASKLADLDEQYF,few,TRBJ2-7,TRBV19,-
TGTGCCAGGGGACCCATCGGGGGGGCGGTTGAGGAGAACACTGAAGCTTTCTTT,CARGPIGGAVEENTEAFF,-,TRBJ1-1,TRBV25-1,-
TGCGCCAGCAGCTTGCTCGGGACAGGGCCCTACGAGCAGTACTTC,CASSLLGTGPYEQYF,-,TRBJ2-7,TRBV5-1,TRBD1
TGCAGCGTTGCGACAGGGGGCAACACTGAAGCTTTCTTT,CSVATGGNTEAFF,-,TRBJ1-1,TRBV29-1,TRBD1
TGTGCCTGGGAACAGGGGACGGCCACTGAAGCTTTCTTT,CAWEQGTATEAFF,-,TRBJ1-1,TRBV30,TRBD1
TGTGCCAGCAGCCTCCCTTCCCTTCTGTTCTTC,CASSLPSLLFF,few,TRBJ2-1,TRBV7-9,-
TGTGCCAGCAGCCTAAAGGGGGTATCCTACGAGCAGTACTTC,CASSLKGVSYEQYF,few,TRBJ2-7,TRBV7-2,-
TGTGCCAGCAGCAGGGACAGTACGGGCTACACCTTC,CASSRDSTGYTF,-,TRBJ1-2,TRBV5-4,TRBD1
TGTGCCAGCAGCTCTCTCGGGACAGCAGGCTCAGATACGCAGTATTTT,CASSSLGTAGSDTQYF,-,TRBJ2-3,TRBV11-2,TRBD1
TGTGCCAGCAGTTTAAGTATGGGCCCCAACACTGAAGCTTTCTTT,CASSLSMGPNTEAFF,few,TRBJ1-1,TRBV28,-
TGTGCCAGCTTACTCCGCGGGCGAACGCAGTATTTT,CASLLRGRTQYF,-,TRBJ2-3,TRBV28,-
TGTGCCAGCAGCGTAGGATCCCTGGGAGGGGTGAAAGAGCCCCAGCATTTT,CASSVGSLGGVKEPQHF,-,TRBJ1-5,TRBV9,-
TGCGCCAGCAGCTTGGCCCTCCCCAGACAAGTTGAGCAGTTCTTC,CASSLALPRQVEQFF,few,TRBJ2-1,TRBV5-1,-
TGTGCCAGCAGCTCCACCCGGGACAGGGTTTCTGAAGCTTTCTTT,CASSSTRDRVSEAFF,few,TRBJ1-1,TRBV7-2,TRBD1
TGTGCCAGCAGCTTCCAGGGGGTCCACGAGCAGTACTTC,CASSFQGVHEQYF,-,TRBJ2-7,TRBV9,TRBD1
TGTGCCACCAGCAGACCAGCCGGGACTAGCGGGAGGATGGTATACGAGCAGTACTTC,CATSRPAGTSGRMVYEQYF,few,TRBJ2-7,TRBV15,TRBD2
TGTGCCAGCAGCTTGGACAACCCAGCCGGGGAGCTGTTTTTT,CASSLDNPAGELFF,few,TRBJ2-2,TRBV5-4,-
TGTGCCAGCAGCAATCTCCAGATTATGAACACTGAAGCTTTCTTT,CASSNLQIMNTEAFF,-,TRBJ1-1,TRBV21-1,-
TGTGCCAGCAGCTTAGTGCAGATCTATGGCTACACCTTC,CASSLVQIYGYTF,-,TRBJ1-2,TRBV7-2,-
TGTGCCAGCAGCGTGCCCCCGGGGGGTGAGCAGTTCTTC,CASSVPPGGEQFF,-,TRBJ2-1,TRBV5-4,TRBD2
TGTGCCAGCAGCTCCGACAGGGATGAAAAACTGTTTTTT,CASSSDRDEKLFF,-,TRBJ1-4,TRBV7-9,TRBD1
TGTGCCGCCCAGCCGTCGGGTCCGGGTGAGCAGTACTTC,CAAQPSGPGEQYF,few,TRBJ2-7,TRBV10-3,-
TGCGCCAGCAGCCAAGTTCCAGGGCACACCGGGGAGCTGTTTTTT,CASSQVPGHTGELFF,-,TRBJ2-2,TRBV4-1,-
TGTGCCAGTAGTGCTCCAGCGGGGGTTGTGGGGATCACAGATACGCAGTATTTT,CASSAPAGVVGITDTQYF,-,TRBJ2-3,TRBV19,TRBD2
TGTGCCAGCAGCTTCAATCGGGGCGGGGAGCTGTTTTTT,CASSFNRGGELFF,few,TRBJ2-2,TRBV11-3,-
TGTGCCAGCAGTTACTCCATACCCCTATCGGGAGATACGCAGTATTTT,CASSYSIPLSGDTQYF,few,TRBJ2-3,TRBV6-5,-
TGCGCCAGCAGCCAAGGGCAGGGGGCCGGCGAGCAGTACTTC,CASSQGQGAGEQYF,few,TRBJ2-7,TRBV4-1,TRBD1
TGTGCCAGCAGCGTAGCGGGACTAGGACCAGATACGCAGTATTTT,CASSVAGLGPDTQYF,-,TRBJ2-3,TRBV9,TRBD2
TGTGCCAGTAGCCGCAGGGAGACCCAGTACTTC,CASSRRETQYF,-,TRBJ2-5,TRBV19,-
TGTGCCAGCAGGGAGACGGGGGTTTCACCCCTCCACTTT,CASRETGVSPLHF,few,TRBJ1-6,TRBV6-5,-
TGTGCCAGCTCACCCGGACAGGGGGCAACAGATACGCAGTATTTT,CASSPGQGATDTQYF,-,TRBJ2-3,TRBV18,TRBD1